The rows below give T cell receptor beta chains drawn from one sample of a study of blood T cell repertoires in COVID-19. The table came from immunoSEQ multiplex PCR; TCRdb's copy has only in-frame clones and leaves some out. The data contain about 150,000 clones, about 80% of them singletons. The sample was peripheral blood. These receptors all come from a man aged 60-69 years with acute or convalescent COVID-19. Each CDR3 is given without its conserved first and last residue.

cdr3_length j_call v_call cdr3_aa
11 TRBJ2-7 TRBV6-5 ASSRGPYYEQY
17 TRBJ2-7 TRBV5-4 ASSLLPGLGGTGSYEQY
14 TRBJ1-3 TRBV9 ASSVDSQGPGNTIY
12 TRBJ2-7 TRBV6-5 ASKRTSGSGEQY
15 TRBJ1-4 TRBV28 ASSTSLWRGTNEKLF
13 TRBJ2-1 TRBV9 ASSVGTSLNNEQF
13 TRBJ2-5 TRBV5-5 ASSLSPTGVETQY
13 TRBJ2-4 TRBV27 ASRSDRGAKNIQY
13 TRBJ2-5 TRBV5-1 ASSLGQGRQETQY
14 TRBJ2-7 TRBV6-6 ASSYRENLRGYEQY
12 TRBJ2-7 TRBV5-1 ASSLDKTDYEQY
14 TRBJ2-2 TRBV7-2 ASSLAQGGSTGELF
16 TRBJ2-7 TRBV6-4 ASSDAGTGGGDRPEQY
14 TRBJ1-3 TRBV4-1 ASSQDRQNSGNTIY
10 TRBJ2-7 TRBV6-5 ASRYQGYEQY
12 TRBJ2-3 TRBV6-4 ASSPLGFADTQY
13 TRBJ2-7 TRBV23-1 ASSLLRDSPYEQY
14 TRBJ1-2 TRBV28 ASSLAQDRMGRGYT
12 TRBJ2-1 TRBV20-1 SASLGGSGNEQF
14 TRBJ2-3 TRBV6-6 ASSTTGGAGTDTQY
13 TRBJ1-3 TRBV14 ASSQVRTSGNTIY
15 TRBJ2-3 TRBV24-1 ATSAERGGRSTDTQY
12 TRBJ1-2 TRBV30 AWSFTGGRPGYT
11 TRBJ1-4 TRBV3-1/TRBV3-2 ASSRRVDEKLF
13 TRBJ1-3 TRBV5-1 ASSRLSGSGNTIY
14 TRBJ2-3 TRBV5-1 ASSVRTSGGADTQY
14 TRBJ1-1 TRBV5-1 ASSRDLQQGNTEAF
13 TRBJ1-3 TRBV2 ASSNNQARGNTIY
13 TRBJ1-3 TRBV2 ASSESSNSGNTIY
12 TRBJ2-3 TRBV14 ASSQDSGTDTQY
14 TRBJ2-3 TRBV5-4 ASSRGGLAGTDTQY
15 TRBJ2-2 TRBV9 ASSVGEAGGVAGELF